This T cell receptor (beta chain) was recorded in a study of Graves' ophthalmopathy and Graves' hyperthyroidism. Notes on this clonotype: Its antigen is unidentified. This could be a read error, since a much larger clone is one nucleotide away.

Germline CDR1 SGHDN, CDR2 FVKESK. Trimming removed 4 bases from V and 5 bases from J, with 17 bases in between. The CDR3 sequence is 16 residues long. Regarding the study as a whole: Most thyroid clonotypes expanded beyond 0.001 frequency were also found in blood.

Symptoms, serum thyroxine and TRAb, thyroid ultrasound, and orbital computed tomography formed the diagnostic basis. Amplification from RNA transcripts yielded the TCR beta CDR3 regions. RT-PCR in the first round used HTBI primers; a second-round multiplex PCR followed. Via MiXCR, TCRdb re-called the multiplex PCR reads, giving one row per CDR3 protein. The sample lists around 1,200,000 distinct CDR3 sequences; less than 45% were seen once. The chain recombines TRBV14 with TRBJ1-4; possibly TRBD1 for D (5 bases). The sequence was collected from an adult man with Graves' hyperthyroidism. The sequenced sample consisted of peripheral blood or thyroid tissue (not recorded which). CDR3 protein: CASSPDWGSTNEKLFF. The CDR3 DNA sequence: TGTGCCAGCAGCCCAGACTGGGGCTCTACGAATGAAAAACTGTTTTTT.